This T cell receptor (beta chain) was obtained from a study of patients and donors after allogeneic stem cell transplantation (dated by TCRdb to the early 2020s). Turning to this clonotype: It lacks a known antigen. One base away there is no much larger clone; base qualities are not given.

The library was built by means of RT-PCR. Sequencing took place on a NextSeq 550. The raw public reads went through TCRdb reprocessing: fastp at Q25, MiXCR clone calling, in-frame beta chains kept. Rows are unified per CDR3 protein, each entry keeping the most common DNA and genes. Here the sample has roughly 150,000 distinct CDR3 sequences; 20% to 25% occur a single time. About 24% of the sample lies in the top ten. The CDR3 measures 15 amino acids from cysteine to phenylalanine. Here the CDR3 DNA is all that survives: 45 bases in frame from base 1. Trimming takes 0 bases from V and 6 bases from J, and the germline ends sit 15 bases apart. CDR1 MNHEY and CDR2 SVGAGI are derived from the germline V gene.

The receptor was isolated from a human donor who was either an allogeneic HSCT recipient or a stem cell or donor lymphocyte infusion donor (not recorded which). It is not recorded whose cells these are; they may come from a transplant donor. The chain employs TRBV6-5 and TRBJ2-7; 6 matching bases give a weak D call of TRBD2. Sequencing used blood, either unsorted or a sorted T cell fraction (not recorded which). The CDR3 protein: CASSYSGGEWAEQYF. The sequence in DNA is TGTGCCAGCAGTTACTCTGGAGGGGAATGGGCCGAGCAGTACTTC.